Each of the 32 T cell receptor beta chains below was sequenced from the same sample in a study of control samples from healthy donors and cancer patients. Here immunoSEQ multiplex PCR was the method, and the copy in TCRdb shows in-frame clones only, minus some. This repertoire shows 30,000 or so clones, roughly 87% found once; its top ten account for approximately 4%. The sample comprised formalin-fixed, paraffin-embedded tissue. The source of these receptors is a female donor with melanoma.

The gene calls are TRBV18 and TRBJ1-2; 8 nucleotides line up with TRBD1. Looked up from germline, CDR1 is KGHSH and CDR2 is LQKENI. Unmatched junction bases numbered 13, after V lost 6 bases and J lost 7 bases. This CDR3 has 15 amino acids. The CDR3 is CASSPFNRGDSGYTF. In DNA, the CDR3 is TGTGCCAGCTCGCCCTTTAACAGGGGGGATAGTGGCTACACCTTC.

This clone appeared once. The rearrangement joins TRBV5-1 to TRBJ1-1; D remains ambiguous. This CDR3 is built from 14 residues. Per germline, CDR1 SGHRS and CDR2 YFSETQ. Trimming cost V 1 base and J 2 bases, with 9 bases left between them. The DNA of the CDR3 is TGCGCCAGCAGCTTGTCCCTGGATAACACTGAAGCTTTCTTT. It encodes CASSLSLDNTEAFF.

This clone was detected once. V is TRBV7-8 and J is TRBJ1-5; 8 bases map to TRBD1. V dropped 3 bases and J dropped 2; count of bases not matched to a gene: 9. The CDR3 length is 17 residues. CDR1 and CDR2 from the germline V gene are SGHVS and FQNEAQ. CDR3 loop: CASSFYRTGRGNQPQHF. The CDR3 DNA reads TGTGCCAGCAGCTTCTACCGGACAGGGCGAGGCAATCAGCCCCAGCATTTT.

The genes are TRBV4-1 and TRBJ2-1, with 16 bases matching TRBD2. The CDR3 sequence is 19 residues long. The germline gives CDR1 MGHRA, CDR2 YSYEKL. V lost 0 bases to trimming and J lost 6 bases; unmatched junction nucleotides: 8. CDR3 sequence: CASSQDRGTSGRAGNEQFF. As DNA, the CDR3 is TGCGCCAGCAGCCAAGATAGGGGGACTAGCGGGAGGGCCGGCAATGAGCAGTTCTTC.

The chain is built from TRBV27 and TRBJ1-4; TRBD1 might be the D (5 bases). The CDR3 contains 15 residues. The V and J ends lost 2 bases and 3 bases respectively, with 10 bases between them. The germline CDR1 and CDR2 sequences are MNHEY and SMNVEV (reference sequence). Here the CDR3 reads CASSLMRGSNEKLFF. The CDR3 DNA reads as TGTGCCAGCAGTTTAATGCGGGGGTCTAATGAAAAACTGTTTTTT. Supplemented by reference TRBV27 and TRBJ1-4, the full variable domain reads EAQVTQNPRYLITVTGKKLTVTCSQNMNHEYMSWYRQDPGLGLRQIYYSMNVEVTDKGDVPEGYKVSRKEKRNFPLILESPSPNQTSLYFCASSLMRGSNEKLFFGSGTQLSVL.

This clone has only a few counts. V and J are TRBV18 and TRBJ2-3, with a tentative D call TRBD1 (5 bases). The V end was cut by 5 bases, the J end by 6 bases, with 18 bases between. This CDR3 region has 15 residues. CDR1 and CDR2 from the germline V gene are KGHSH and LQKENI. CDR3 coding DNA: TGTGCCAGCTCAGACAGAGGCCCCCCCGAGGATACGCAGTATTTT. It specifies CASSDRGPPEDTQYF.

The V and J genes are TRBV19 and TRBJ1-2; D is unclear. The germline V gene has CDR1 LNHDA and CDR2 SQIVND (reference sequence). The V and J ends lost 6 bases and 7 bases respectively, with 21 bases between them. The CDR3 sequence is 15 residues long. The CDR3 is CASSRIERGPSGYTF. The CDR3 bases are TGTGCCAGTAGCCGGATTGAGCGGGGTCCAAGTGGCTACACCTTC.

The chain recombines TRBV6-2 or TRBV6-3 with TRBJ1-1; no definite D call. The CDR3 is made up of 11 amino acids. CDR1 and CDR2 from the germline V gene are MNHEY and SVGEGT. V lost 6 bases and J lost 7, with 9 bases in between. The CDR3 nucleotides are TGTGCCAGCAGCCTCGACAATGAAGCTTTCTTT. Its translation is CASSLDNEAFF.

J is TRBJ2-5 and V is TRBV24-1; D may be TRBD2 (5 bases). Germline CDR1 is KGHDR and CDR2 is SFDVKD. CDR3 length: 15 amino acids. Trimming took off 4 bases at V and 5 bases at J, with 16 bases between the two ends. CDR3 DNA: TGTGCCACCAGTGAAGCGGTCCTTGAGGTCGAGACCCAGTACTTC. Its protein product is CATSEAVLEVETQYF.

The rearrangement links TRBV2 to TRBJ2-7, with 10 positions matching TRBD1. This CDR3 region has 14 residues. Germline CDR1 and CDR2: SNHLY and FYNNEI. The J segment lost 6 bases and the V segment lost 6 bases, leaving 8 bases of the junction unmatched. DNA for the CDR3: TGTGCCAGCAGGGCAGACAGGGGGCCTCTCGAGCAGTACTTC. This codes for CASRADRGPLEQYF. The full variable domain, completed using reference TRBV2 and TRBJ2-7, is EPEVTQTPSHQVTQMGQEVILRCVPISNHLYFYWYRQILGQKVEFLVSFYNNEISEKSEIFDDQFSVERPDGSNFTLKIRSTKLEDSAMYFCASRADRGPLEQYFGPGTRLTVT.

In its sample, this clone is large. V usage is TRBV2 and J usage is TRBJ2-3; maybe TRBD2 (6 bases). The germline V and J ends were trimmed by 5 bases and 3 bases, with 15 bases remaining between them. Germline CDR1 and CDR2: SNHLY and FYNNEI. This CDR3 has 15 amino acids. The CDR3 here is CASSWGPRGTDTQYF. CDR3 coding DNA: TGTGCCAGCAGTTGGGGTCCCCGGGGGACAGATACGCAGTATTTT. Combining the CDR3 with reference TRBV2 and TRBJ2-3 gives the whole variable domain EPEVTQTPSHQVTQMGQEVILRCVPISNHLYFYWYRQILGQKVEFLVSFYNNEISEKSEIFDDQFSVERPDGSNFTLKIRSTKLEDSAMYFCASSWGPRGTDTQYFGPGTRLTVL.

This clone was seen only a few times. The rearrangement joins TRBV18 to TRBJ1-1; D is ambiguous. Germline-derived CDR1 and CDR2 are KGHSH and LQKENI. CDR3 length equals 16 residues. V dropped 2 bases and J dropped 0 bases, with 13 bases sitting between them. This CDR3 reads CASSPSRGSMNTEAFF. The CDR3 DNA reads TGTGCCAGCTCACCATCGCGAGGCAGCATGAACACTGAAGCTTTCTTT.

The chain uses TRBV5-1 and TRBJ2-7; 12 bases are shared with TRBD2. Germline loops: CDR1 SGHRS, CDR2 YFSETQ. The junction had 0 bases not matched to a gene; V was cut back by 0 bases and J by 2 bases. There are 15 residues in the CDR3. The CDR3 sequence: CASSLGLAGAYEQYF. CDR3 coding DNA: TGCGCCAGCAGCTTGGGACTAGCGGGAGCCTACGAGCAGTACTTC.

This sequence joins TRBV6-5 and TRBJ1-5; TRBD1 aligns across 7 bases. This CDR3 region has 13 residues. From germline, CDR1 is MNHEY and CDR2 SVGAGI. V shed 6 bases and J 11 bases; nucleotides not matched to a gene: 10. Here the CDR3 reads CASSRDRFGAQHF. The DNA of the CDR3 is TGTGCCAGCAGCCGGGACAGATTCGGGGCCCAGCATTTT.

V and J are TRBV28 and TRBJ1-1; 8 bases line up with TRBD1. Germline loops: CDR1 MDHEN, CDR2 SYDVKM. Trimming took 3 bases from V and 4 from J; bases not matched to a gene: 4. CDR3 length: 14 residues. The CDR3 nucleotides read TGTGCCAGCAGTTTCCAGGGGGCTGGCACTGAAGCTTTCTTT. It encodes CASSFQGAGTEAFF.

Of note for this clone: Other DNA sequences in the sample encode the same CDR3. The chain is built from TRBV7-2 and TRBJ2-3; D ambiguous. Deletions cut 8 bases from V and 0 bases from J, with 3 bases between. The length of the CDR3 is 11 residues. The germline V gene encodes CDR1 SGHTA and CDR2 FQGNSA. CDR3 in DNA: TGTGCCAGCTCGAGCACAGATACGCAGTATTTT. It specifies CASSSTDTQYF.

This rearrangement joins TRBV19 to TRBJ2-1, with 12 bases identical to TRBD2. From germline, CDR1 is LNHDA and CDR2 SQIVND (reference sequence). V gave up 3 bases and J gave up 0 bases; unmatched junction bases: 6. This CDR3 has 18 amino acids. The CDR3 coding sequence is TGTGCCAGTAGTATTCCCGGACTAGCGGGATTCTCCTACAATGAGCAGTTCTTC. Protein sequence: CASSIPGLAGFSYNEQFF.

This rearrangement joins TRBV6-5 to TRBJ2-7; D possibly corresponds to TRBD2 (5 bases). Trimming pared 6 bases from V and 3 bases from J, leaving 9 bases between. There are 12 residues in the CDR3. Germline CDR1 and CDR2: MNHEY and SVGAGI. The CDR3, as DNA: TGTGCCAGCAGCCCCCGGGGCTACGAGCAGTACTTC. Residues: CASSPRGYEQYF.

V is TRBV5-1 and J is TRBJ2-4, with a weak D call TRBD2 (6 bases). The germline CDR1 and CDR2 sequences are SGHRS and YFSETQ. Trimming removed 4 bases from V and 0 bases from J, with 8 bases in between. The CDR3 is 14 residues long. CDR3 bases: TGCGCCAGCAGCGGCGGGACAGCCAAAAACATTCAGTACTTC. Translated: CASSGGTAKNIQYF.

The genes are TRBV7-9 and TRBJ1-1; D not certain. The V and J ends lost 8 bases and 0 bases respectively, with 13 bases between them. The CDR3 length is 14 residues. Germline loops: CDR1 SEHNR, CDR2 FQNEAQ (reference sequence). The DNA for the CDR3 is TGTGCCAGCTTTTTGTCGGAAATGAACACTGAAGCTTTCTTT. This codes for CASFLSEMNTEAFF.

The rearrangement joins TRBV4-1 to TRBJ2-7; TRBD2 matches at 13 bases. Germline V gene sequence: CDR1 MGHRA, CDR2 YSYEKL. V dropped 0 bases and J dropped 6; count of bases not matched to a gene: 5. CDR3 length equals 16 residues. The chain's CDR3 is CASSQDQGLAGAEQYF. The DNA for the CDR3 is TGCGCCAGCAGCCAAGATCAAGGACTAGCGGGAGCCGAGCAGTACTTC.

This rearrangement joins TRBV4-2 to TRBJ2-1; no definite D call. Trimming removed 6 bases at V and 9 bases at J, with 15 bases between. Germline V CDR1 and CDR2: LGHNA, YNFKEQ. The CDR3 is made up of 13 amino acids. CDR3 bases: TGTGCCAGCAGTCCAGTAGAGTTAAGTGAGCAGTTCTTC. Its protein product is CASSPVELSEQFF.

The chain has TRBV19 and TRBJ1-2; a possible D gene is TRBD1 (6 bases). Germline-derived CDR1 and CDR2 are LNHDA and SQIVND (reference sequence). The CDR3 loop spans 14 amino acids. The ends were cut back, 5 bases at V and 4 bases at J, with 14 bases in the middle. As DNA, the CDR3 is TGTGCCAGTAGTTTCAGACAGGCAAGCTATGGCTACACCTTC. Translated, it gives CASSFRQASYGYTF. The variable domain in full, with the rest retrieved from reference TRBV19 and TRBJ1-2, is DGGITQSPKYLFRKEGQNVTLSCEQNLNHDAMYWYRQDPGQGLRLIYYSQIVNDFQKGDIAEGYSVSREKKESFPLTVTSAQKNPTAFYLCASSFRQASYGYTFGSGTRLTVV.

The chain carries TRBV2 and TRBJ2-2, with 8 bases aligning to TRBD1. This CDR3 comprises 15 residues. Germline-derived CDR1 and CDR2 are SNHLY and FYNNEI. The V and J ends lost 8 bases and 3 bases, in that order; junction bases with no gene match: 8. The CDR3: CASRSRTGYTGELFF. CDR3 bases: TGTGCCAGCCGATCAAGGACAGGGTACACCGGGGAGCTGTTTTTT.

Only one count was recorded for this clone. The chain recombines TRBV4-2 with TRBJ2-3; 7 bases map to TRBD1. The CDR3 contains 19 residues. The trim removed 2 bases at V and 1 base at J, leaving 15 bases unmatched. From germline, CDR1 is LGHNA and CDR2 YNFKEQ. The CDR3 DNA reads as TGTGCCAGCAGCCAATTCCTGTCAGGACAGGTGGAGGGCACAGATACGCAGTATTTT. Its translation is CASSQFLSGQVEGTDTQYF.

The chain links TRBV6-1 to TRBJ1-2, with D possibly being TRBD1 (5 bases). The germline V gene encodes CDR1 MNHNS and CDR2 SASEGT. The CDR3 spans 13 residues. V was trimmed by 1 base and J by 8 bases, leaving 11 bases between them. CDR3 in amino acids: CASSEEGTWGYTF. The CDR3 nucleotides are TGTGCCAGCAGTGAAGAGGGGACCTGGGGCTACACCTTC.

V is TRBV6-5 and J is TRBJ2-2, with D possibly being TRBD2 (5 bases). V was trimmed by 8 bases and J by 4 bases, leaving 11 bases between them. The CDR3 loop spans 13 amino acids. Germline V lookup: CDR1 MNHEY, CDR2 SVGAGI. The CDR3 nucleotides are TGTGCCAGCTCCTACGGGGTCACCGGGGAGCTGTTTTTT. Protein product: CASSYGVTGELFF.

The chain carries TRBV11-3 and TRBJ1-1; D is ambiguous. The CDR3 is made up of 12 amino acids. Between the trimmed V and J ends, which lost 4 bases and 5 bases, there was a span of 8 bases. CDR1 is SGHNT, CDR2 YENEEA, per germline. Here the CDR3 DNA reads TGTGCCAGCAGCTACGGTGGGACTGAAGCTTTCTTT. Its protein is CASSYGGTEAFF.

The DNA for the CDR3 is TGTGCCAGCAGCCAACCGTTGGATACGCAGTATTTT. Translated: CASSQPLDTQYF. J is TRBJ2-3 and V is TRBV4-2; no definite D call. The CDR3 runs to 12 residues. Trimming took off 2 bases at V and 6 bases at J, with 6 bases between the two ends. Germline lookup yields CDR1 LGHNA and CDR2 YNFKEQ.

DNA of the CDR3: TGTGCCAGCAGCTCGACAGGGGGCGCGGGCACCGGGGAGCTGTTTTTT. Translating gives CASSSTGGAGTGELFF. The chain carries TRBV11-3 and TRBJ2-2; 10 bases align to TRBD1. This CDR3 spans 16 amino acids. The J segment lost 4 bases and the V segment lost 4 bases, leaving 6 bases of the junction unmatched. Germline CDR1 SGHNT, CDR2 YENEEA.

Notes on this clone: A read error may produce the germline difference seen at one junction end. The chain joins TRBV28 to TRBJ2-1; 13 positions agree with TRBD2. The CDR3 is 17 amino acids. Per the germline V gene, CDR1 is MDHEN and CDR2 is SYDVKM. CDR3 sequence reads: CASSSGLAGVSYNEQFF. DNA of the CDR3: TGTGCCAGCAGTTCCGGACTAGCGGGAGTATCCTACAATGAGCAATTCTTC.

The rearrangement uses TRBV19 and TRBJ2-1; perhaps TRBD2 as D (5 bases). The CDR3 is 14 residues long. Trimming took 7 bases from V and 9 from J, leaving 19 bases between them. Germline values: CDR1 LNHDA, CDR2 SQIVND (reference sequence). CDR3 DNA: TGTGCCAGTACCTTCGGAGCGCTACGGGGTGAGCAGTTCTTC. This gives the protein CASTFGALRGEQFF.